The 24 T cell receptor beta chains in this list originate from one sample, sequenced in a study of CD8 T cells in Susac syndrome. An amount of RNA that ranged from 0.5 to 1 ug was reverse transcribed with random hexamers. TCRdb reanalysed the immunoSEQ multiplex PCR reads using MiXCR and keeps one entry per CDR3 protein. The sample contains approximately 190,000 distinct CDR3 sequences, roughly 92% of which appear only once. The sequenced sample consisted of CD4+ T cells from PBMCs. All receptors come from a human donor in good health.

J is TRBJ1-5 and V is TRBV19; tentatively, D is TRBD1 (6 bases). CDR3 length: 15 residues. Germline CDR1 and CDR2: LNHDA and SQIVND (reference sequence). V lost 4 bases and J lost 3, with 13 bases in between. The CDR3 reads CASSRGGASNQPQHF. The CDR3, as DNA: TGTGCCAGTAGTAGGGGGGGGGCCTCCAATCAGCCCCAGCATTTT.

The V gene is TRBV4-2, the J gene TRBJ2-3; D is perhaps TRBD1 or TRBD2 (5 bases each). The V end lost 8 bases, the J end lost 1 base, and 10 bases lay between the germline ends. The CDR3 is 13 residues long. The germline V gene encodes CDR1 LGHNA and CDR2 YNFKEQ. The CDR3 is CASGTARTDTQYF. CDR3 coding DNA: TGTGCCAGCGGGACGGCCCGCACAGATACGCAGTATTTT.

This clonotype was counted once. The chain recombines TRBV5-7 with TRBJ2-7; D ambiguous. TRBV5-7 qualifies as an ORF whose function is uncertain. The CDR3 loop spans 17 amino acids. Trimming cost V 2 bases and J 0 bases, with 18 bases left between them. CDR3 residues: CASSFLQQPLSSYEQYV. The CDR3 DNA follows: TGTGCCAGCAGCTTCTTACAACAGCCTCTAAGCTCCTACGAGCAGTACGTC.

The V call is TRBV18, the J call TRBJ1-5, with TRBD1 matching over 9 bases. The CDR3 spans 16 residues. Germline V gene sequence: CDR1 KGHSH, CDR2 LQKENI. V lost 5 bases, J lost 9 bases, and 14 bases stayed unmatched. CDR3 coding DNA: TGTGCCAGCTCATTTGGCCGGGACAGGGCAAATACGCCCCAGCATTTT. Its protein is CASSFGRDRANTPQHF.

The rearrangement joins TRBV14 to TRBJ2-3; D might be TRBD1 or TRBD2, each matching 6 bases. V gave up 2 bases and J gave up 2 bases, with 11 bases separating them. The CDR3 totals 15 residues. CDR1 and CDR2 from the germline V gene are SGHDN and FVKESK. Here the CDR3 reads CASSQFGGPTDTQYF. The CDR3 DNA reads as TGTGCCAGCAGCCAATTTGGGGGGCCCACAGATACGCAGTATTTT.

As to this clonotype: At one boundary the junction diverges from the germline segment, which might be a read error. The V and J genes are TRBV3-1 and TRBJ2-5; D remains unclear. Per the germline V gene, CDR1 is LGHDT and CDR2 is YNNKEL (reference sequence). The CDR3 is 16 amino acids. The CDR3 protein is CASNQWIGSSEETQYF. The CDR3 nucleotides read TGTGCCAGCAACCAATGGATAGGGTCGTCTGAAGAGACCCAGTACTTC.

The genes are TRBV7-2 and TRBJ2-3, with D possibly TRBD1 on 6 matching bases. With 0 bases removed from V and 1 base from J, the gap between germline ends came to 11 bases. The germline CDR1 and CDR2 sequences are SGHTA and FQGNSA. CDR3 length: 16 amino acids. CDR3 sequence (DNA): TGTGCCAGCAGCTTAGCAGCAGGGGTGGGCACAGATACGCAGTATTTT. Protein sequence: CASSLAAGVGTDTQYF.

The chain uses TRBV6-5 and TRBJ1-2; D is unresolved. The V gene's germline CDR1 is MNHEY and CDR2 SVGAGI. This CDR3 region has 13 residues. Trimming cost V 8 bases and J 0 bases, with 10 bases left between them. DNA of the CDR3: TGTGCCAGCGGGTTGGGGTCTAACTATGGCTACACCTTC. It is translated as CASGLGSNYGYTF.

The chain uses TRBV2 and TRBJ1-5; no reliable D call. CDR1 is SNHLY and CDR2 is FYNNEI in the germline V gene. This CDR3 is 13 amino acids long. V dropped 0 bases and J dropped 9 bases, with 9 bases sitting between them. The CDR3 DNA reads TGTGCCAGCAGTGAAGCGCCTAGCTTGCCCCAGCATTTT. Its protein is CASSEAPSLPQHF. Variable domain in full (rest from reference TRBV2 and TRBJ1-5): EPEVTQTPSHQVTQMGQEVILRCVPISNHLYFYWYRQILGQKVEFLVSFYNNEISEKSEIFDDQFSVERPDGSNFTLKIRSTKLEDSAMYFCASSEAPSLPQHFGDGTRLSIL.

The chain joins TRBV12-3 or TRBV12-4 to TRBJ2-7, with D tentatively TRBD2 (7 bases). The CDR3 loop spans 15 amino acids. The V and J ends lost 0 bases and 0 bases respectively, with 9 bases between them. DNA for the CDR3: TGTGCCAGCAGTTTAGCGGGGGGGCCCTCCTACGAGCAGTACGTC. Translated: CASSLAGGPSYEQYV.

This clonotype was seen just once. The chain carries TRBV7-3 and TRBJ2-3; the match to TRBD2 covers 7 bases. Germline CDR1 is SGHTA and CDR2 is FQGTGA. This CDR3 contains 17 residues. V lost 4 bases to trimming and J lost 0 bases; unmatched junction nucleotides: 10. CDR3 region: CASSSPRGVPSTDTQYF. The CDR3 DNA reads TGTGCCAGCAGCTCCCCCCGGGGGGTACCTAGCACAGATACGCAGTATTTT.

The chain employs TRBV27 and TRBJ2-7; 9 bases match TRBD1. The CDR3 covers 14 residues. Germline CDR1 and CDR2: MNHEY and SMNVEV (reference sequence). Germline trimming cut 3 bases from V and 3 bases from J; bases unmatched to any gene: 3. Here the CDR3 reads CASSFGQGNYEQYF. The DNA for the CDR3 is TGTGCCAGCAGTTTCGGACAGGGGAACTACGAGCAGTACTTC.

The genes are TRBV6-1 and TRBJ1-6; D is perhaps TRBD1 (6 bases). CDR1 MNHNS and CDR2 SASEGT come from the germline V gene. V lost 6 bases to trimming and J lost 10 bases, with 19 bases between them. The CDR3 covers 15 residues. CDR3 sequence reads: CASRELTGFGSPLHF. Written as DNA, the CDR3 is TGTGCCAGCAGGGAATTAACAGGGTTCGGCTCACCCCTCCACTTT.

The V and J genes are TRBV20-1 and TRBJ1-5; unclear D gene. Trimming removed 3 bases at V and 2 bases at J, with 26 bases between. This CDR3 spans 19 amino acids. Germline CDR1 reads DFQATT; CDR2 reads SNEGSKA (reference sequence). In DNA, the CDR3 is TGCAGTGCTAGTAAGCGAACGGATTTAGGGCCTAGTGGCAATCAGCCCCAGCATTTT. Amino acids: CSASKRTDLGPSGNQPQHF.

The chain recombines TRBV12-3 or TRBV12-4 with TRBJ2-2, with TRBD1 as a possible D gene (6 bases). The CDR3 runs 16 residues. V gave up 2 bases and J gave up 1 base, with 11 bases separating them. In DNA, the CDR3 is TGTGCCAGCAGTTTAACGGGCAGGGGGAACACCGGGGAGCTGTTTTTT. It encodes CASSLTGRGNTGELFF.

This chain links TRBV5-1 with TRBJ2-5; 10 positions match TRBD1. The CDR3 sequence is 15 residues long. The germline V gene has CDR1 SGHRS and CDR2 YFSETQ. Trimming took 3 bases from V and 0 from J; bases not matched to a gene: 2. The CDR3 nucleotides are TGCGCCAGCAGCTCGGGACAGGGGAACCAAGAGACCCAGTACTTC. This encodes CASSSGQGNQETQYF. Full variable domain (rest looked up from reference TRBV5-1 and TRBJ2-5): KAGVTQTPRYLIKTRGQQVTLSCSPISGHRSVSWYQQTPGQGLQFLFEYFSETQRNKGNFPGRFSGRQFSNSRSEMNVSTLELGDSALYLCASSSGQGNQETQYFGPGTRLLVL.

The chain joins TRBV6-2 or TRBV6-3 to TRBJ1-6; no clear D gene. CDR1 and CDR2 from the germline V gene are MNHEY and SVGEGT. The CDR3 has 16 amino acids. Trimming stripped 2 bases from V and 0 bases from J, with 8 bases between. CDR3 in DNA: TGTGCCAGCAGTTACGTGGGGAGCTCCTATAATTCACCCCTCCACTTT. This translates into CASSYVGSSYNSPLHF.

This chain connects TRBV3-1 to TRBJ2-3; D remains ambiguous. Germline assignment: CDR1 LGHDT and CDR2 YNNKEL (reference sequence). The germline V and J ends were trimmed by 4 bases and 3 bases, with 8 bases remaining between them. CDR3 size: 13 residues. This CDR3 reads CASSRLSTDTQYF. Here the CDR3 DNA reads TGTGCCAGCAGCCGTTTGTCGACAGATACGCAGTATTTT.

The V call is TRBV9, the J call TRBJ2-5; D assignment may be TRBD1 or TRBD2 (5 bases each). The CDR3 extends over 15 amino acids. Per the germline V gene, CDR1 is SGDLS and CDR2 is YYNGEE. Trimming removed 0 bases at V and 2 bases at J, with 11 bases between. CDR3 loop: CASSVDEGTQETQYF. The CDR3 coding sequence is TGTGCCAGCAGCGTAGATGAGGGGACGCAAGAGACCCAGTACTTC.

The chain employs TRBV29-1 and TRBJ1-1; no firm D call. Germline-derived CDR1 and CDR2 are SQVTM and ANQGSEA. This CDR3 is 14 amino acids long. The V end was cut by 3 bases, the J end by 3 bases, with 14 bases between. As DNA, the CDR3 is TGCAGCGTTGAGCTGGCAGCGCGCTACACTGAAGCTTTCTTT. Protein sequence: CSVELAARYTEAFF.

CDR3 coding DNA: TGTGCCAGCAGTCGCTTACTCCCGAACACTGAAGCTTTCTTT. Translated, it gives CASSRLLPNTEAFF. The chain joins TRBV28 to TRBJ1-1; D gene unclear. The CDR3 consists of 14 residues. The V end lost 5 bases, the J end lost 1 base, and 11 bases lay between the germline ends. The germline gives CDR1 MDHEN, CDR2 SYDVKM.

The chain links TRBV11-1 to TRBJ2-2; D is possibly TRBD2 (5 bases). The ends were cut back, 1 base at V and 6 bases at J, with 6 bases in the middle. The CDR3 sequence is 13 residues long. Germline V CDR1 and CDR2: SGHAT, FQDESV (reference sequence). Here the CDR3 reads CASSLVRAGELFF. The CDR3 bases are TGTGCCAGCAGCTTAGTGAGGGCCGGGGAGCTGTTTTTT.

Points on this clonotype: The limits of the CDR3 on the DNA are not certain, so only TCRdb's listed CDR3 is given. The chain employs TRBV28 and TRBJ2-7. Germline loops: CDR1 MDHEN, CDR2 SYDVKM. The CDR3 has 16 residues if both end residues are counted. The chain's CDR3 is CASSTSWAGDSYEQYF.

This chain connects TRBV12-3 or TRBV12-4 to TRBJ2-2; D ambiguous. Trimming took off 1 base at V and 10 bases at J, with 10 bases between the two ends. The CDR3 covers 13 residues. The CDR3 bases are TGTGCCAGCAGTTTAGTTAGTACTGCGGAGCTGTTTTTT. It codes for CASSLVSTAELFF.